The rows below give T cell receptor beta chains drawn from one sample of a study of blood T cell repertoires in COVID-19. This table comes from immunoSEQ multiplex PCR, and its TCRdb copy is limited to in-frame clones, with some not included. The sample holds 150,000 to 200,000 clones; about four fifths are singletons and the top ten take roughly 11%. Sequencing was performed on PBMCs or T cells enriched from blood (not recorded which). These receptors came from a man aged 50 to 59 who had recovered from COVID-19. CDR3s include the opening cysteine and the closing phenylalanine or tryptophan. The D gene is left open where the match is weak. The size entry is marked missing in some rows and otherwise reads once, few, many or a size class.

TGTGCCAGCGGAAGAGGAGGACTAGCGGGAGAATGTTGGCACGAGCAGTACTTC,CASGRGGLAGECWHEQYF,TRBD2,TRBJ2-7,TRBV6-4,-
TGTGCCAGCAGTTACTCCATCGGGGAGAGCTCCTACGAGCAGTACTTC,CASSYSIGESSYEQYF,-,TRBJ2-7,TRBV6-5,-
TGTGCCAGTGGGGGCACGGTCGGTTACAATGAGCAGTTCTTC,CASGGTVGYNEQFF,-,TRBJ2-1,TRBV28,-
TGTGCCAGCAGCATAACAGTAGGTCAGGGCTACACCTTC,CASSITVGQGYTF,-,TRBJ1-2,TRBV2,once
TGTGCCAGCAGCCAAGATTTGGTTGCGGCGCAGTTCTTC,CASSQDLVAAQFF,-,TRBJ2-1,TRBV3-1/TRBV3-2,-
TGTGCCAGCAGCCAGCATAAGACATCGAAGGCGGATACGCAGTATTTT,CASSQHKTSKADTQYF,-,TRBJ2-3,TRBV14,-
TGTGCCAGCAGCCCCTGGACAGGGTCGAACACCGGGGAGCTGTTTTTT,CASSPWTGSNTGELFF,TRBD1,TRBJ2-2,TRBV5-8,-
TGTGCCAGGGGGACGAAGGACGGGACAGGGGACCACGAGCAGTACTTC,CARGTKDGTGDHEQYF,TRBD1,TRBJ2-7,TRBV11-2,-
TGTGCCAGCAGAACCCTTCGGGGAAGTCAGGACATTCAGTACTTC,CASRTLRGSQDIQYF,-,TRBJ2-4,TRBV11-2,-
TGTGCCAGCAGCTTAGCGTCTTTACTATACAATGAGCAGTTCTTC,CASSLASLLYNEQFF,-,TRBJ2-1,TRBV7-2,-
TGTGCCAGCAGCCAAGTTATGGGACTAGCCGCCAGGGAGCAGTACTTC,CASSQVMGLAAREQYF,TRBD2,TRBJ2-7,TRBV14,-
TGTGCCAGCAGCGTAGGGACAGGGCGCGAGCAGTACTTC,CASSVGTGREQYF,TRBD1,TRBJ2-7,TRBV9,-
TGTGCCAGCAGTCCTCACCCCGGGACAGGGCGGCTTTCTGGCTACACCTTC,CASSPHPGTGRLSGYTF,TRBD1,TRBJ1-2,TRBV28,-
TGTGCCAGCAGCCCGGGTTTACAAGAGACCCAGTACTTC,CASSPGLQETQYF,-,TRBJ2-5,TRBV6-5,-
TGTGCCACCAGCAAGGAAAACAGACCCACAGATACGCAGTATTTT,CATSKENRPTDTQYF,-,TRBJ2-3,TRBV15,-
TGTGCCAGCAGCGTAGTAACTAGCGGGGGGGCGTTTGAGCAGTTCTTC,CASSVVTSGGAFEQFF,TRBD2,TRBJ2-1,TRBV9,-
TGTGCCAGCAGCTTAGTCACGGACAGGGGGACTGAAGCTTTCTTT,CASSLVTDRGTEAFF,TRBD1,TRBJ1-1,TRBV7-2,-
TGTGCCAGCAGTCGACAAAACACCGGGGAGCTGTTTTTT,CASSRQNTGELFF,-,TRBJ2-2,TRBV6-5,-
TGTGCCAGCAGGCTCGACAGCGGCAATCAGCCCCAGCATTTT,CASRLDSGNQPQHF,-,TRBJ1-5,TRBV28,-
TGCGCCAGCAGCCAGGAGGCCAACTATGGCTACACCTTC,CASSQEANYGYTF,-,TRBJ1-2,TRBV5-1,-
TGTGCCAGCAGCTTAGAGGGGGCCGGGGGCAATCAGCCCCAGCATTTT,CASSLEGAGGNQPQHF,TRBD1,TRBJ1-5,TRBV5-8,-
TGTGCCAGCAGTGACAGACTAGCGGGAGATCTTTCTAGCACAGATACGCAGTATTTT,CASSDRLAGDLSSTDTQYF,TRBD2,TRBJ2-3,TRBV6-1,-
TGTGCCAGTAGTAGACAGCATAGCAATCAGCCCCAGCATTTT,CASSRQHSNQPQHF,-,TRBJ1-5,TRBV19,-
TGTGCCAGCAGCTTAGGCTCAGGGAATGGCTACACCTTC,CASSLGSGNGYTF,-,TRBJ1-2,TRBV11-2,-
TGCGCCAGCAGCTTTACCACAGGGGGACAGTACCAAGAGACCCAGTACTTC,CASSFTTGGQYQETQYF,TRBD1,TRBJ2-5,TRBV5-1,-
TGTGCCAGCAGCCTAGGACTAGCGGGAGGGGGTGAGCAGTTCTTC,CASSLGLAGGGEQFF,TRBD2,TRBJ2-1,TRBV7-3,-
TGTGCCAGCTCACGTTATGGAGGGGAGACCCAGTACTTC,CASSRYGGETQYF,-,TRBJ2-5,TRBV18,-
TGTGCCAGCAGTTACTCATTCGGGGGGCTAGAGACCCAGTACTTC,CASSYSFGGLETQYF,-,TRBJ2-5,TRBV6-5,-
TGTGCCAGTCAACAGGGGACGGGGAATCAGCCCCAGCATTTT,CASQQGTGNQPQHF,TRBD1,TRBJ1-5,TRBV19,-
TGTGCCAGCAGTTTCCCACCCCCACAAAATGAGCAGTTCTTC,CASSFPPPQNEQFF,-,TRBJ2-1,TRBV28,-
TGTGCCAGCAGTGGACAGGGTGGCACCGGGGAGCTGTTTTTT,CASSGQGGTGELFF,TRBD1,TRBJ2-2,TRBV6-4,once
TGTGCCACACAGGCAGGCGGGATCGGGAACACTGAAGCTTTCTTT,CATQAGGIGNTEAFF,-,TRBJ1-1,TRBV10-3,few
TGTGCCAGCAGAGGAACTGAGACCCGGGGTTCACCCCTCCACTTT,CASRGTETRGSPLHF,-,TRBJ1-6,TRBV5-5,-
TGTGCCAGCAGCGAACAGGTTGTTCTTTCCTATAATTCACCCCTCCACTTT,CASSEQVVLSYNSPLHF,-,TRBJ1-6,TRBV27,-
TGTGCCAGCACTCCGACTAGCGGGACTGAGCAGTTCTTC,CASTPTSGTEQFF,TRBD2,TRBJ2-1,TRBV2,-
TGTGCCAGCAGCTTCGGGGTAAGTCAGCCCCAGCATTTT,CASSFGVSQPQHF,-,TRBJ1-5,TRBV11-2,-
TGTGCCAGCAGTGAGGGCAGACCGTCCTACGAGCAGTACTTC,CASSEGRPSYEQYF,-,TRBJ2-7,TRBV2,-
TGTGCCAGCAGTTTACGCGGCGGGACAGGGATTTCCTACGAGCAGTACTTC,CASSLRGGTGISYEQYF,TRBD1,TRBJ2-7,TRBV27,-
TGTGCCAGCTACGGACAGGGCTCCTACGAGCAGTACTTC,CASYGQGSYEQYF,TRBD1,TRBJ2-7,TRBV2,-
TGTGCCAGCAGTGCCGGGAAAGGTGGCTACACCTTC,CASSAGKGGYTF,-,TRBJ1-2,TRBV6-4,-
TGTGCCACCAGTGATGGGGGAGGGCAGTTCTTC,CATSDGGGQFF,-,TRBJ2-1,TRBV24-1,-
TGTGCCAGCAGCCAAGACCTCGGTGAGCAGTTCTTC,CASSQDLGEQFF,-,TRBJ2-1,TRBV3-1/TRBV3-2,-
TGTGCCAGTAGTGTAAGACAGGGGTCCCTTAATCAGCCCCAGCATTTT,CASSVRQGSLNQPQHF,TRBD1,TRBJ1-5,TRBV19,-
TGTGCCAGCAGTTCCCCAAGACTAGCGGGGGGCAGCACAGATACGCAGTATTTT,CASSSPRLAGGSTDTQYF,TRBD2,TRBJ2-3,TRBV27,-
TGTGCCACCAGTGCTTCGACAGGGGGCAGTACAGATACGCAGTATTTT,CATSASTGGSTDTQYF,TRBD1,TRBJ2-3,TRBV24-1,-
TGCGCCAGCAGCTTGGAGGGACAGGGGCCCGGGGAGCTGTTTTTT,CASSLEGQGPGELFF,TRBD1,TRBJ2-2,TRBV5-1,once
TGTGCCAGCAGGTCGGCGGGGGGGCCAGATACGCAGTATTTT,CASRSAGGPDTQYF,TRBD2,TRBJ2-3,TRBV7-2,-
TGTGCCAGCTCACCATATTCTACGGAGGGACCTGGAAACACCATATATTTT,CASSPYSTEGPGNTIYF,-,TRBJ1-3,TRBV18,-
TGCGCCAGCAGTCAGTGGGGCCCTGGGTACGAGCAGTACTTC,CASSQWGPGYEQYF,-,TRBJ2-7,TRBV23-1,-
TGTGCCATCAGTCCCCAAGGTGGCGGAGCTTTCAATGAGCAGTTCTTC,CAISPQGGGAFNEQFF,-,TRBJ2-1,TRBV10-3,-
TGTGCCAGCAGGTGGACTAGTCACTCCTACGAGCAGTACTTC,CASRWTSHSYEQYF,TRBD2,TRBJ2-7,TRBV6-5,-
TGTGCCAGCAGCCTGCGCCGATCTGAAGCTTTCTTT,CASSLRRSEAFF,-,TRBJ1-1,TRBV7-8,-
TGTGCCAGCACCGAGCTACAGAACTATAATTCACCCCTCCACTTT,CASTELQNYNSPLHF,-,TRBJ1-6,TRBV6-6,-
TGTGCCAGCGGCACTCAACAGCCCTATAATTCACCCCTCCACTTT,CASGTQQPYNSPLHF,-,TRBJ1-6,TRBV7-3,-
TGTGCCAGCAGCCCTCGGACAGGGGAAGCTTTCTTT,CASSPRTGEAFF,TRBD1,TRBJ1-1,TRBV7-2,-
TGTGCCAGCAGCTTCGGTAAGGGGTCGAACACTGAAGCTTTCTTT,CASSFGKGSNTEAFF,-,TRBJ1-1,TRBV7-2,-
TGTGCCAGCAGCTGGGGACTAGCGGGGAACACCGGGGAGCTGTTTTTT,CASSWGLAGNTGELFF,TRBD2,TRBJ2-2,TRBV7-3,-
TGTGCCAGCAGCATCGGACTAGACCATGAGCAGTTCTTC,CASSIGLDHEQFF,TRBD2,TRBJ2-1,TRBV3-1/TRBV3-2,-
TGTGCCAGCAGTGAAGAGAGCTATGGCTACACCTTC,CASSEESYGYTF,-,TRBJ1-2,TRBV2,once